The 8 T cell receptor beta chains below come from one sample, sequenced in a study of shared clonotypes between healthy human individuals. The repertoire was sequenced with immunoSEQ multiplex PCR; TCRdb's copy has only in-frame clones and lacks some. Of some 980,000 clones listed, 60% to 85% are singletons. Sequencing was performed on memory CD4+ T cells sorted from blood. Subset meaning: CD45RA-negative fraction. Receptors originate from a man between 18 and 35 years old in good health.

The chain employs TRBV10-3 and TRBJ1-2; tentatively, D is TRBD1 (5 bases). V was cut by 0 bases and J by 4 bases, with 24 bases left in between. The germline V gene encodes CDR1 ENHRY and CDR2 SYGVKD. This CDR3 has 19 residues. The CDR3 coding sequence is TGTGCCATCAGTGAGTCTCGGCGAGTAGGGTCAGGGTCGGGCTATGGCTACACCTTC. Translated, it gives CAISESRRVGSGSGYGYTF.

The chain links TRBV2 to TRBJ2-7; D remains ambiguous. The CDR3 is 11 residues long. V was clipped by 6 bases and J by 7 bases, with 10 bases between them. Germline V lookup: CDR1 SNHLY, CDR2 FYNNEI. CDR3 in amino acids: CASRRNLEQYF. DNA for the CDR3: TGTGCCAGCAGAAGAAACCTGGAGCAGTACTTC.

This chain joins TRBV28 and TRBJ2-5, with TRBD1 as a possible D gene (5 bases). CDR3 size: 15 residues. Trimming stripped 5 bases from V and 5 bases from J, with 18 bases between. CDR1 and CDR2 (germline): MDHEN, SYDVKM. The CDR3 protein is CASSHLIRGGETQYF. CDR3 sequence (DNA): TGTGCCAGCAGTCACCTTATTAGGGGTGGGGAGACCCAGTACTTC. The full variable domain, with the rest looked up from reference TRBV28 and TRBJ2-5, is DVKVTQSSRYLVKRTGEKVFLECVQDMDHENMFWYRQDPGLGLRLIYFSYDVKMKEKGDIPEGYSVSREKKERFSLILESASTNQTSMYLCASSHLIRGGETQYFGPGTRLLVL.

This clone was seen only once. This chain uses TRBV28 with TRBJ1-2; D possibly corresponds to TRBD1 (6 bases). Per germline, CDR1 MDHEN and CDR2 SYDVKM. The CDR3 has 12 amino acids. V lost 5 bases to trimming and J lost 11 bases, with 15 bases between them. The DNA of the CDR3 is TGTGCCAGCAGTCCCGTAGGACAGTTGTACACCTTC. Translated, it gives CASSPVGQLYTF.

The rearrangement uses TRBV11-2 and TRBJ1-1, with a tentative D call TRBD1 (5 bases). CDR1 SGHAT and CDR2 FQNNGV come from the germline V gene. CDR3 length equals 15 residues. Trimming stripped 5 bases from V and 1 base from J, with 14 bases between. CDR3 in DNA: TGTGCCAGCAGCCCCGCTAATGGGGGGAACACTGAAGCTTTCTTT. Amino acid sequence: CASSPANGGNTEAFF. The full variable domain, in which reference TRBV11-2 and TRBJ1-1 provide the parts outside the CDR3, is EAGVAQSPRYKIIEKRQSVAFWCNPISGHATLYWYQQILGQGPKLLIQFQNNGVVDDSQLPKDRFSAERLKGVDSTLKIQPAKLEDSAVYLCASSPANGGNTEAFFGQGTRLTVV.

This clone was detected only a few times. The chain's CDR3 is CASSRVADAFF. Here the CDR3 DNA reads TGTGCCAGTAGTCGGGTCGCAGACGCCTTCTTT. The chain carries TRBV19 and TRBJ1-1; D is unclear. The CDR3 covers 11 residues. Germline V gives CDR1 LNHDA, CDR2 SQIVND (reference sequence). Trimming cost V 5 bases and J 14 bases, with 15 bases left between them. Full variable domain (remainder filled in from reference TRBV19 and TRBJ1-1): DGGITQSPKYLFRKEGQNVTLSCEQNLNHDAMYWYRQDPGQGLRLIYYSQIVNDFQKGDIAEGYSVSREKKESFPLTVTSAQKNPTAFYLCASSRVADAFFGQGTRLTVV.

This sequence joins TRBV5-5 and TRBJ2-3; D remains ambiguous. CDR1 SGHKS and CDR2 YYEKEE come from the germline V gene (reference sequence). The CDR3 is made up of 14 amino acids. The V and J ends lost 0 bases and 2 bases respectively, with 7 bases between them. CDR3 coding DNA: TGTGCCAGCAGCTTGGGAGGTATCACAGATACGCAGTATTTT. Translation gives CASSLGGITDTQYF.

This chain uses TRBV28 with TRBJ1-2; TRBD1 agrees at 7 bases. Trimming removed 6 bases from V and 3 bases from J; junction bases left unmatched: 7. The CDR3 totals 14 residues. CDR1 is MDHEN, CDR2 SYDVKM, per germline. This chain's CDR3 is CASRSQGQYYGYTF. CDR3 nucleotides: TGTGCCAGCAGATCTCAGGGACAGTACTATGGCTACACCTTC.